The 27 T cell receptor beta chains listed next were all sequenced from one sample in a study of response to subunit inactivated influenza vaccine. TCRdb reprocessed the RT-PCR reads via MiXCR and lists one record per CDR3 protein. The table has about 540,000 distinct CDR3 sequences, 14% seen once. Source: PBMCs from blood, taken 11 to 12 days after vaccination. The receptor set was obtained from a man over 45 who received an inactivated influenza vaccine.

This clonotype has just a few counts. The CDR3 here is CATSSRDYTDTQYF. CDR3 nucleotide sequence: TGTGCCACCAGCAGCCGGGACTACACAGATACGCAGTATTTT. The chain is built from TRBV15 and TRBJ2-3, with TRBD2 matching over 7 bases. After removal of 3 bases from V and 2 bases from J, the junction contained 2 bases not matched to a gene. CDR3 size: 14 residues. Germline-derived CDR1 and CDR2 are LNHNV and YYDKDF (reference sequence).

This chain connects TRBV9 to TRBJ2-5, with a weak D call TRBD1 (5 bases). Germline V lookup: CDR1 SGDLS, CDR2 YYNGEE. V shed 3 bases and J shed 5 bases, with 14 bases lying between them. The CDR3 covers 14 residues. This chain's CDR3 is CASSARRVGETQYF. CDR3 DNA: TGTGCCAGCAGCGCCCGCAGGGTTGGCGAGACCCAGTACTTC.

As concerns this clonotype: The junction and the germline gene differ at one end; a read error may be behind it. The gene calls are TRBV12-3 or TRBV12-4 and TRBJ2-2, with D possibly matching TRBD2 (6 bases). This CDR3 is built from 15 residues. The CDR3 bases are TGTGCCATCTCATCTTTTTCCGGGAGAGCCGGTGAGCTGTTTTTT. This sequence encodes CAISSFSGRAGELFF.

This clonotype was detected only a few times. The chain joins TRBV20-1 to TRBJ2-3; 8 positions agree with TRBD2. Germline trimming cut 3 bases from V and 6 bases from J; bases unmatched to any gene: 11. In germline, CDR1 is DFQATT, CDR2 SNEGSKA (reference sequence). This CDR3 is built from 15 residues. This chain's CDR3 is CSARTPGLDADTQYF. As DNA, the CDR3 is TGCAGTGCTAGGACACCGGGACTAGATGCGGATACGCAGTATTTT.

This clonotype has more than one count but fewer than ten. The rearrangement links TRBV10-3 to TRBJ2-1; tentatively, D is TRBD1 (5 bases). Germline CDR1 reads ENHRY; CDR2 reads SYGVKD. This CDR3 has 13 amino acids. V lost 3 bases and J 9 bases, leaving 12 bases between the germline ends. CDR3 nucleotides: TGTGCCATCAGTGACGACAGTTTAGGTGAGCAGTTCTTC. Translating gives CAISDDSLGEQFF.

This clonotype was picked up a small number of times. The chain couples TRBV9 to TRBJ2-2; no reliable D call. There are 15 residues in the CDR3. Germline V CDR1 and CDR2: SGDLS, YYNGEE. The V end was cut by 0 bases, the J end by 1 base, with 7 bases between. In DNA, the CDR3 is TGTGCCAGCAGCGTAGTCCCCCTGAACACCGGGGAGCTGTTTTTT. Translated: CASSVVPLNTGELFF.

The chain links TRBV7-9 to TRBJ1-5; 7 positions match TRBD1. The CDR3 is 15 residues long. Germline V gives CDR1 SEHNR, CDR2 FQNEAQ (reference sequence). The V gene end was trimmed by 3 bases and the J gene end by 4 bases; junction bases not matched to a gene: 6. CDR3 DNA sequence: TGTGCCAGCAGCTTGGGGGACAGCAAAAATCAGCCCCAGCATTTT. Translated, it gives CASSLGDSKNQPQHF.

This clonotype was seen a few times. V and J are TRBV18 and TRBJ2-7; D gene unclear. The CDR3 is 15 amino acids. Trimming removed 2 bases at V and 4 bases at J, with 15 bases between. Per the germline V gene, CDR1 is KGHSH and CDR2 is LQKENI. The DNA of the CDR3 is TGTGCCAGCTCACCAACCACGGTAATAGCATACGAGCAGTACTTC. It translates to CASSPTTVIAYEQYF.

The gene calls are TRBV3-1 and TRBJ2-1; D is unclear. Trimming shortened V by 5 bases and J by 3 bases, and 11 bases separated the two germline ends. CDR3 size: 14 residues. Germline loops: CDR1 LGHDT, CDR2 YNNKEL (reference sequence). The CDR3 bases are TGTGCCAGCAGCTGGGCAGCGCGCTACAATGAGCAGTTCTTC. This gives the protein CASSWAARYNEQFF.

This sequence joins TRBV11-2 and TRBJ2-1, with D perhaps given as TRBD1 or TRBD2 (5 bases each). The V gene lost 5 bases and the J gene lost 8 bases, with 19 bases spanning the gap. The CDR3 is made up of 15 amino acids. Germline CDR1 SGHAT, CDR2 FQNNGV. CDR3 region: CASSSPGLSRDEQFF. The CDR3 DNA reads TGTGCCAGCAGCAGTCCAGGGCTCTCGAGGGATGAGCAGTTCTTC.

The rearrangement uses TRBV27 and TRBJ1-5; a weak D match, TRBD1 (5 bases). The V end was cut by 9 bases, the J end by 4 bases, with 13 bases between. Looked up from germline, CDR1 is MNHEY and CDR2 is SMNVEV (reference sequence). There are 13 residues in the CDR3. CDR3 in amino acids: CARNLGENQPQHF. The CDR3 coding sequence is TGTGCCAGAAACCTGGGGGAGAATCAGCCCCAGCATTTT.

This clonotype was picked up a small number of times. This chain joins TRBV12-3 or TRBV12-4 and TRBJ2-5; D possibly corresponds to TRBD2 (6 bases). The CDR3 covers 14 residues. V dropped 2 bases and J dropped 0 bases, with 7 bases sitting between them. The CDR3 is CASSLRTNQETQYF. The CDR3 DNA reads as TGTGCCAGCAGTTTAAGGACTAACCAAGAGACCCAGTACTTC.

This clonotype was seen at least ten times. This chain uses TRBV5-1 with TRBJ1-1; D possibly corresponds to TRBD1 (6 bases). V was shortened by 0 bases and J by 2 bases, with 17 bases between the two germline ends. The germline CDR1 and CDR2 sequences are SGHRS and YFSETQ. CDR3 length: 17 amino acids. CDR3 coding DNA: TGCGCCAGCAGCTTGGTGACAGGCCGGAGCCTAAACACTGAAGCTTTCTTT. Its translation is CASSLVTGRSLNTEAFF.

Here the CDR3 reads CANSWGSGQETQYF. The CDR3 region has the DNA TGCGCCAACAGTTGGGGTAGCGGCCAAGAGACCCAGTACTTC. The J gene is TRBJ2-5, the V gene TRBV5-1; TRBD2 is a possible D gene (6 bases). This CDR3 spans 14 amino acids. Germline-derived CDR1 and CDR2 are SGHRS and YFSETQ. Trimming pared 9 bases from V and 1 base from J, leaving 16 bases between.

In this sample, this clonotype turned up a few times. The rearrangement uses TRBV6-5 and TRBJ2-7; D possibly corresponds to TRBD1 (5 bases). The germline V and J ends were trimmed by 0 bases and 0 bases, with 9 bases remaining between them. This CDR3 is 15 amino acids long. The germline gives CDR1 MNHEY, CDR2 SVGAGI. This CDR3 is CASSYSPTGSYEQYF. CDR3 sequence (DNA): TGTGCCAGCAGTTACTCCCCAACAGGCTCCTACGAGCAGTACTTC.

V usage is TRBV21-1 and J usage is TRBJ1-1; TRBD1, as called in the table, went unchecked against the DNA. TRBV21-1 is noted as a pseudogene. CDR3 size: 15 residues. CDR3 DNA sequence: TGTGCCAGCAGCATTACTCAGGGAATTATTGGATCAGCTTTCTTT. Protein: CASSITQGIIGSAFF.

This clonotype was counted a few times. The chain is built from TRBV5-1 and TRBJ2-6; TRBD1 matches at 7 bases. Germline CDR1 is SGHRS and CDR2 is YFSETQ. The junction had 10 bases not matched to a gene; V was cut back by 4 bases and J by 0 bases. This CDR3 region has 18 residues. CDR3 DNA sequence: TGCGCCAGCAGCCCCAACACAGGGGCTCTCTCTGGGGCCAACGTCCTGACTTTC. This gives the protein CASSPNTGALSGANVLTF.

A few counts support this clonotype. V is TRBV2 and J is TRBJ1-1; possibly TRBD1 for D (6 bases). CDR1 and CDR2 (germline): SNHLY, FYNNEI. The CDR3 is 15 amino acids. V was clipped by 0 bases and J by 6 bases, with 14 bases between them. CDR3 in amino acids: CASSEALQGIAEAFF. CDR3 DNA: TGTGCCAGCAGTGAAGCGCTTCAGGGGATCGCTGAAGCTTTCTTT.

This clonotype appeared a few times. The chain has TRBV5-1 and TRBJ2-6; 8 nucleotides align to TRBD1. Germline V gene sequence: CDR1 SGHRS, CDR2 YFSETQ. Losses at the gene ends were 4 bases for V and 1 base for J; bases not matched to a gene: 16. The CDR3 covers 20 residues. The CDR3: CASSTRSGQGGTSGANVLTF. The CDR3 DNA reads TGCGCCAGCAGCACCCGCTCTGGACAGGGAGGTACTTCTGGGGCCAACGTCCTGACTTTC.

The chain combines TRBV29-1 with TRBJ1-1, with D tentatively TRBD1 (5 bases). This CDR3 spans 15 amino acids. Trimming cost V 0 bases and J 2 bases, with 13 bases left between them. Germline assignment: CDR1 SQVTM and CDR2 ANQGSEA. The CDR3 loop is CSVEDVGGVNTEAFF. CDR3 nucleotides: TGCAGCGTTGAAGATGTCGGGGGGGTAAACACTGAAGCTTTCTTT.

This chain connects TRBV5-1 to TRBJ2-3, with 8 bases aligning to TRBD2. The CDR3 runs 15 residues. Losses at the gene ends were 4 bases for V and 6 bases for J; bases not matched to a gene: 10. CDR1 SGHRS and CDR2 YFSETQ come from the germline V gene. The CDR3 spells CASSQIAGRQDTQYF. In nucleotides, the CDR3 is TGCGCCAGCAGCCAAATAGCGGGGCGGCAGGATACGCAGTATTTT.

This clonotype appeared a few times. V usage is TRBV7-2 and J usage is TRBJ2-5; 13 nucleotides line up with TRBD2. Per germline, CDR1 SGHTA and CDR2 FQGNSA. Trimming at V came to 7 bases and at J to 4 bases, leaving 9 bases not matched to a gene. This CDR3 has 16 residues. The CDR3 sequence: CASTSGLAGEGETQYF. For the CDR3, the DNA is TGTGCCAGCACCTCAGGACTAGCGGGAGAGGGAGAGACCCAGTACTTC.

The table lists this clonotype with a few counts. V gene TRBV20-1 combines with J gene TRBJ1-2, with D hard to call. The ends were cut back, 7 bases at V and 0 bases at J, with 12 bases in the middle. The CDR3 consists of 13 residues. Germline V gene lookup returns CDR1 DFQATT and CDR2 SNEGSKA (reference sequence). The CDR3 protein is CSGSALTNYGYTF. CDR3 DNA: TGCAGTGGATCAGCCCTCACTAACTATGGCTACACCTTC.

V is TRBV18 and J is TRBJ2-7; possible D gene TRBD1, 6 bases. This CDR3 has 13 amino acids. Trimming shortened V by 1 base and J by 6 bases, and 10 bases separated the two germline ends. CDR1 is KGHSH, CDR2 LQKENI, per germline. The CDR3 DNA follows: TGTGCCAGCTCACCACAGACACAGGGCGAGCAGTACTTC. The encoded protein is CASSPQTQGEQYF.

The rearrangement joins TRBV3-1 to TRBJ2-1; 7 nucleotides align to TRBD1. The CDR3 length is 16 residues. V lost 5 bases to trimming and J lost 8 bases; unmatched junction nucleotides: 15. CDR1 is LGHDT, CDR2 YNNKEL, per germline (reference sequence). This CDR3 is CASSVRGLGLEHEQFF. The CDR3 region has the DNA TGTGCCAGCAGCGTTAGGGGGCTTGGACTTGAGCATGAGCAGTTCTTC.

This clonotype was seen only a few times. The J gene is TRBJ2-7, the V gene TRBV29-1, with 9 bases fitting TRBD1. Trimming at V came to 6 bases and at J to 4 bases, leaving 10 bases not matched to a gene. This CDR3 is built from 14 residues. Germline CDR1 and CDR2: SQVTM and ANQGSEA. The CDR3 reads CSVGGTGSRYEQYF. The CDR3 nucleotides read TGCAGCGTCGGAGGGACAGGGTCGCGGTACGAGCAGTACTTC.

This clonotype was picked up a small number of times. The CDR3 sequence is CASTIQGGNSPLHF. CDR3 bases: TGTGCCAGCACTATACAGGGAGGAAATTCACCCCTCCACTTT. The chain recombines TRBV27 with TRBJ1-6; a weak D match, TRBD1 (6 bases). Looked up from germline, CDR1 is MNHEY and CDR2 is SMNVEV (reference sequence). The V end lost 7 bases, the J end lost 7 bases, and 14 bases lay between the germline ends. The CDR3 is 14 residues long.